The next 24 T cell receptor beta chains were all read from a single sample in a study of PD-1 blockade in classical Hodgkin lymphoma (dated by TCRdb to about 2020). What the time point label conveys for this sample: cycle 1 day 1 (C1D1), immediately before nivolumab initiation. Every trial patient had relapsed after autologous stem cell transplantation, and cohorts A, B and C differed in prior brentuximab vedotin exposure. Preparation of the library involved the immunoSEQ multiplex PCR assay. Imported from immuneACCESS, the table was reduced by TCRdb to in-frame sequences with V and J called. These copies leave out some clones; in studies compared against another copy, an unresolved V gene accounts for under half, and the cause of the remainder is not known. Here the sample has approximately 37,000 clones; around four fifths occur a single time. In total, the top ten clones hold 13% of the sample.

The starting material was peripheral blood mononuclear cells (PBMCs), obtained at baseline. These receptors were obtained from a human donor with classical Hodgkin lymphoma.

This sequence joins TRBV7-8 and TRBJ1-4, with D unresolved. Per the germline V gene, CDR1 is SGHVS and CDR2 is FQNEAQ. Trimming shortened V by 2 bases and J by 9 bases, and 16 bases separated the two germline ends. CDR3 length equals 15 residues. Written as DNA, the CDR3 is TGTGCCAGCAGCTTACTTGGTGTGGGAGGACAAAAACTGTTTTTT. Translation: CASSLLGVGGQKLFF.

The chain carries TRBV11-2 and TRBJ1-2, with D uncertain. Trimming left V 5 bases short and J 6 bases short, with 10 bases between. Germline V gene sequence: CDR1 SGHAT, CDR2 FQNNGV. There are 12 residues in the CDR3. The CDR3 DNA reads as TGTGCCAGCAGCGCGGCCCTGGATGGCTACACCTTC. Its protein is CASSAALDGYTF.

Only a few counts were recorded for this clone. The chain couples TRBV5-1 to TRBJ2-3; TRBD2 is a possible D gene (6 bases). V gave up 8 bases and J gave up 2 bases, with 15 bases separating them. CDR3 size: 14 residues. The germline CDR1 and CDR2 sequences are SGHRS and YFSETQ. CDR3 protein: CASFRDSYTDTQYF. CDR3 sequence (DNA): TGCGCCAGTTTCCGGGACTCGTACACAGATACGCAGTATTTT.

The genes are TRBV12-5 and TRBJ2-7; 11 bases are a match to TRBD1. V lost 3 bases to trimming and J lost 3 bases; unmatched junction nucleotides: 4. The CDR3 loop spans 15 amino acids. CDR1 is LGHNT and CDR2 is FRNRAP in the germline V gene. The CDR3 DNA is TGTGCTAGTGGTTTTCCCGGGACAGGGGGCTACGAGCAGTACTTC. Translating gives CASGFPGTGGYEQYF.

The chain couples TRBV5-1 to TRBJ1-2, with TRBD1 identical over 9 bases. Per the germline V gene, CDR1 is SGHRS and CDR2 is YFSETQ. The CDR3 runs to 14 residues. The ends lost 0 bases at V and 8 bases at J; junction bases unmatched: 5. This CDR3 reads CASSLAQGARGYTF. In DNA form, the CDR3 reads TGCGCCAGCAGCTTGGCACAGGGGGCGCGGGGCTACACCTTC.

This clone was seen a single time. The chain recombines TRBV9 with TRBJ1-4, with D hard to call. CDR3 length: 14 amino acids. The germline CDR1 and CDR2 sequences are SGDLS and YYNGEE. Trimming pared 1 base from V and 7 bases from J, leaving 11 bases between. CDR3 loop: CASSVSTIGEKLFF. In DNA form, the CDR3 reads TGTGCCAGCAGCGTATCGACCATCGGTGAAAAACTGTTTTTT.

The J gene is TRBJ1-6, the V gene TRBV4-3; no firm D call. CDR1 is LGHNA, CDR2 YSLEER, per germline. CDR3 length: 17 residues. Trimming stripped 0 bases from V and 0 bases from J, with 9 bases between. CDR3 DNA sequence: TGCGCCAGCAGCCAAGAATTGTGGAGCTCCTATAATTCACCCCTCCACTTT. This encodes CASSQELWSSYNSPLHF.

CDR3 region: CSVDPSTDTQYF. The DNA for the CDR3 is TGCAGCGTTGACCCTAGCACAGATACGCAGTATTTT. V gene TRBV29-1 combines with J gene TRBJ2-3; D is uncertain. The CDR3 length is 12 residues. Deletions cut 3 bases from V and 0 bases from J, with 4 bases between. Germline V gene sequence: CDR1 SQVTM, CDR2 ANQGSEA.

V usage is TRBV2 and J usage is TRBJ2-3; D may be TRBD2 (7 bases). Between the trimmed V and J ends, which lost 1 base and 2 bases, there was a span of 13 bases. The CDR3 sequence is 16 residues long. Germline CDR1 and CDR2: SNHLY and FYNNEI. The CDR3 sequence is CASSEEGGGNTDTQYF. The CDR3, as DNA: TGTGCCAGCAGTGAAGAGGGGGGGGGTAACACAGATACGCAGTATTTT.

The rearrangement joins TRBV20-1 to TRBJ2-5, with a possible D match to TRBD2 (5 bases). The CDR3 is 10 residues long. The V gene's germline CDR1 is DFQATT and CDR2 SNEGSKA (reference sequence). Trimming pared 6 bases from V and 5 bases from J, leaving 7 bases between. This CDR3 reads CSAGGETQYF. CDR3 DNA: TGCAGTGCCGGCGGGGAGACCCAGTACTTC.

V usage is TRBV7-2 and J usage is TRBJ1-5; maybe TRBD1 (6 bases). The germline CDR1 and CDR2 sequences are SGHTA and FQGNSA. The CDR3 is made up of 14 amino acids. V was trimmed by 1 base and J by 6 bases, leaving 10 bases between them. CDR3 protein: CASSLEGGGQPQHF. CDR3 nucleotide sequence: TGTGCCAGCAGCTTAGAGGGGGGGGGTCAGCCCCAGCATTTT.

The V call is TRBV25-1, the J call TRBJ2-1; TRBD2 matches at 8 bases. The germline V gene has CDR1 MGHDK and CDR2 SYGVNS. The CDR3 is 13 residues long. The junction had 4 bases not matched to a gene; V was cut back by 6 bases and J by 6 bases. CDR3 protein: CASRTSVLNEQFF. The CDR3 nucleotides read TGTGCCAGCAGGACTAGCGTGCTCAATGAGCAGTTCTTC.

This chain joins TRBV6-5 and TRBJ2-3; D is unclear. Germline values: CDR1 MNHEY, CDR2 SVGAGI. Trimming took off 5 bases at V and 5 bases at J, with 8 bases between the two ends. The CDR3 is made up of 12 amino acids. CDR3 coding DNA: TGTGCCAGCAGTCCTTCCCAAGATACGCAGTATTTT. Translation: CASSPSQDTQYF.

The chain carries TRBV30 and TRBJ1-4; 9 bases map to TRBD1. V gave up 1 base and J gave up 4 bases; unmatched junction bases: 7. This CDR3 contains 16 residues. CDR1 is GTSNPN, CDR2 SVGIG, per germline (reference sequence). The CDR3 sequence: CAWSADRGPFNEKLFF. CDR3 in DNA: TGTGCCTGGAGTGCGGACAGGGGCCCATTTAATGAAAAACTGTTTTTT. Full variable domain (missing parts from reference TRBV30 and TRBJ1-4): SQTIHQWPATLVQPVGSPLSLECTVEGTSNPNLYWYRQAAGRGLQLLFYSVGIGQISSEVPQNLSASRPQDRQFILSSKKLLLSDSGFYLCAWSADRGPFNEKLFFGSGTQLSVL.

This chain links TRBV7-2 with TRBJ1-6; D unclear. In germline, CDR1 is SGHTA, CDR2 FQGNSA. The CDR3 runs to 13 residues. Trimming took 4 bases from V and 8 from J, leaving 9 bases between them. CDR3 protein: CASSSRGDSPLHF. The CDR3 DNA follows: TGTGCCAGCAGCTCCCGGGGTGATTCACCCCTCCACTTT.

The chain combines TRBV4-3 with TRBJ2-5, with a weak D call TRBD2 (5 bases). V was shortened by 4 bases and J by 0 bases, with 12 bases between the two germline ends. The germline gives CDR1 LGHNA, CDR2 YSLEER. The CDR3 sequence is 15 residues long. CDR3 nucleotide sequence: TGCGCCAGCAGCCGAAGCGGAGCCTACCAAGAGACCCAGTACTTC. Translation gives CASSRSGAYQETQYF.

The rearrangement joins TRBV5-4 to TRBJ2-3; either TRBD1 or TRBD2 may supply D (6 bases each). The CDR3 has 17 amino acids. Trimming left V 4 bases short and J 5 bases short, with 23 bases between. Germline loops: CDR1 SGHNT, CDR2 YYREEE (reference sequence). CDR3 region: CASSPGGRKVTGDTQYF. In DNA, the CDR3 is TGTGCCAGCAGCCCCGGGGGCCGCAAGGTCACAGGAGATACGCAGTATTTT.

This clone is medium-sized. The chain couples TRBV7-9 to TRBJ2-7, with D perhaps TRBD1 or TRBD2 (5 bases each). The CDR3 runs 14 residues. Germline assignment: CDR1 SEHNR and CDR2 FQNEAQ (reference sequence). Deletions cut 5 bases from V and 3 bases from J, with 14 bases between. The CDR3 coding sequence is TGTGCCAGCAGCCTGACGGGACCGAACTACGAGCAGTACTTC. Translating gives CASSLTGPNYEQYF.

CDR3 residues: CASRRGAADTQYF. The CDR3 DNA reads TGTGCCAGTAGGAGGGGGGCCGCAGATACGCAGTATTTT. The J gene is TRBJ2-3, the V gene TRBV19; either TRBD1 or TRBD2 may fit D (6 bases each). The CDR3 has 13 residues. Per germline, CDR1 LNHDA and CDR2 SQIVND (reference sequence). V dropped 6 bases and J dropped 4 bases, with 11 bases sitting between them.

CDR3 nucleotides: TGTGCCAGCAGCCACACAACGGGGAATTCACCCCTCCACTTT. This codes for CASSHTTGNSPLHF. This sequence joins TRBV4-2 and TRBJ1-6; D is undetermined. The CDR3 is 14 amino acids. V lost 3 bases to trimming and J lost 7 bases, with 10 bases between them. In germline, CDR1 is LGHNA, CDR2 YNFKEQ.

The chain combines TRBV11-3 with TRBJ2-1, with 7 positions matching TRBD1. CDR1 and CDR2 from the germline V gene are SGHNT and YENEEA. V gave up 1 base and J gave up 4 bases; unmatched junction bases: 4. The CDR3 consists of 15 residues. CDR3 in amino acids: CASSLGVTGYNEQFF. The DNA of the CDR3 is TGTGCCAGCAGCTTAGGCGTGACAGGGTACAATGAGCAGTTCTTC.

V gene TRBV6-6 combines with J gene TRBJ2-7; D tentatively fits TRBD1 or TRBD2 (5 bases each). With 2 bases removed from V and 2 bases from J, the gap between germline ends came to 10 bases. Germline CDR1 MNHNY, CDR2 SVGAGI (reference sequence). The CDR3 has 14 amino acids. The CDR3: CASSYGPGPYEQYF. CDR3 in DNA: TGTGCCAGCAGTTACGGGCCGGGACCCTACGAGCAGTACTTC.

CDR3 region: CASSQGQETQYF. For the CDR3, the DNA is TGTGCCAGCAGCCAGGGACAAGAGACCCAGTACTTC. The chain uses TRBV11-3 and TRBJ2-5, with a tentative D call TRBD1 (5 bases). The V end lost 5 bases, the J end lost 2 bases, and 6 bases lay between the germline ends. This CDR3 region has 12 residues. The V gene's germline CDR1 is SGHNT and CDR2 YENEEA.

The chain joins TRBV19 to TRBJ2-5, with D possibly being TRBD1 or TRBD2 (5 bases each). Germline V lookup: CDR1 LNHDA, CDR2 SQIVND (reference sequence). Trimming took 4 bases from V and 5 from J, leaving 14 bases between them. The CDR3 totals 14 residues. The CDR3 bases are TGTGCCAGTAGTAAGGGACGGTCCGGGGAGACCCAGTACTTC. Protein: CASSKGRSGETQYF.